The 29 T cell receptor beta chains listed next were all sequenced from one sample in a study of blood T cell repertoires in COVID-19. Libraries were prepared by immunoSEQ multiplex PCR; TCRdb keeps only in-frame clonotypes and omits some of them. The sample carries about 58,000 clones, around 89% recorded once. Sequences were obtained from peripheral blood. The receptor source for this set is an older woman with active COVID-19.

The rearrangement joins TRBV19 to TRBJ2-1, with 8 nucleotides matching TRBD1. Germline V gene data show CDR1 as LNHDA and CDR2 as SQIVND (reference sequence). The CDR3 covers 15 residues. Trimming took 3 bases from V and 5 from J; bases not matched to a gene: 6. CDR3 in amino acids: CASSMAGGRHNEQFF. The CDR3 bases are TGTGCCAGTAGTATGGCAGGGGGCCGTCACAATGAGCAGTTCTTC.

The V call is TRBV7-2, the J call TRBJ1-4; D perhaps matches TRBD1 (5 bases). The CDR3 extends over 15 amino acids. The germline V and J ends were trimmed by 0 bases and 4 bases, with 9 bases remaining between them. The germline gives CDR1 SGHTA, CDR2 FQGNSA. The CDR3 coding sequence is TGTGCCAGCAGCTTAGCAGGGGCGAATAATGAAAAACTGTTTTTT. This encodes CASSLAGANNEKLFF.

The V gene is TRBV4-1, the J gene TRBJ2-1; D may be TRBD1 (6 bases). Germline V lookup: CDR1 MGHRA, CDR2 YSYEKL. The CDR3 has 15 residues. V shed 1 base and J shed 5 bases, with 12 bases lying between them. The CDR3 region is CASSQGGLEHNEQFF. The CDR3, as DNA: TGCGCCAGCAGCCAAGGGGGGCTGGAACACAATGAGCAGTTCTTC.

This clone was found a few times. This chain links TRBV18 with TRBJ1-3, with a weak D call TRBD1 (6 bases). The CDR3 is 19 residues long. Trimming took off 1 base at V and 0 bases at J, with 19 bases between the two ends. From germline, CDR1 is KGHSH and CDR2 LQKENI. The CDR3 nucleotides are TGTGCCAGCTCACCACTGGGACAAATCCTCGAAATCTCTGGAAACACCATATATTTT. The encoded protein is CASSPLGQILEISGNTIYF. Based on the CDR3 plus reference TRBV18 and TRBJ1-3, the full variable domain is NAGVMQNPRHLVRRRGQEARLRCSPMKGHSHVYWYRQLPEEGLKFMVYLQKENIIDESGMPKERFSAEFPKEGPSILRIQQVVRGDSAAYFCASSPLGQILEISGNTIYFGEGSWLTVV.

The CDR3 loop reads CASSLVGLGGADTQYF. The CDR3 region has the DNA TGTGCCAGCAGCTTAGTAGGGCTAGGGGGGGCAGATACGCAGTATTTT. This sequence joins TRBV7-8 and TRBJ2-3; D might be TRBD2 (7 bases). Trimming pared 1 base from V and 4 bases from J, leaving 15 bases between. CDR3 length: 16 residues. CDR1 is SGHVS and CDR2 is FQNEAQ in the germline V gene.

This clone was found once. The chain joins TRBV29-1 to TRBJ2-6; D is perhaps TRBD1 (6 bases). V was clipped by 6 bases and J by 1 base, with 10 bases between them. The germline CDR1 and CDR2 sequences are SQVTM and ANQGSEA. The CDR3 runs 14 residues. The CDR3 is CSVWTVSGANVLTF. CDR3 in DNA: TGCAGCGTATGGACAGTTTCTGGGGCCAACGTCCTGACTTTC.

This clone appeared a single time. The CDR3 is CASSQNLGGTYGYTF. DNA of the CDR3: TGTGCCAGCAGCCAAAACCTCGGCGGAACCTATGGCTACACCTTC. The chain couples TRBV14 to TRBJ1-2; D ambiguous. The CDR3 has 15 residues. Looked up from germline, CDR1 is SGHDN and CDR2 is FVKESK. V was clipped by 2 bases and J by 4 bases, with 14 bases between them.

The genes are TRBV10-2 and TRBJ1-5; 7 bases line up with TRBD1. The V segment lost 6 bases and the J segment 5 bases; nucleotides outside the gene matches: 7. The CDR3 is 14 residues long. Germline V gene lookup returns CDR1 WSHSY and CDR2 SAAADI. As DNA, the CDR3 is TGCGCCAGCAGGCAGGGGGAAGGGGATCAGCCCCAGCATTTT. It specifies CASRQGEGDQPQHF.

This rearrangement joins TRBV3-1 (or the pseudogene TRBV3-2) to TRBJ1-1, with 9 positions matching TRBD1. CDR1 is LGHDT and CDR2 is YNNKEL in the germline V gene (reference sequence). The V and J ends lost 4 bases and 7 bases, in that order; junction bases with no gene match: 22. This CDR3 comprises 19 residues. The DNA for the CDR3 is TGTGCCAGCAGCCCGATCACTGGGGTACCGGGGACAGGGAGAAGTGAAGCTTTCTTT. Translating it yields CASSPITGVPGTGRSEAFF.

The V call is TRBV5-4, the J call TRBJ2-3, with 10 bases fitting TRBD2. CDR3 length: 14 amino acids. Germline values: CDR1 SGHNT, CDR2 YYREEE (reference sequence). J was trimmed by 5 bases and V by 2 bases; bases with no gene match: 2. This CDR3 is CASSFTSGEDTQYF. The CDR3 nucleotides are TGTGCCAGCAGCTTTACTAGCGGGGAAGATACGCAGTATTTT.

This chain uses TRBV27 with TRBJ1-5; 9 nucleotides line up with TRBD1. Per the germline V gene, CDR1 is MNHEY and CDR2 is SMNVEV (reference sequence). This CDR3 comprises 19 residues. V lost 0 bases to trimming and J lost 1 base; unmatched junction nucleotides: 10. The CDR3 here is CASSLSGTGTLGSNQPQHF. CDR3 bases: TGTGCCAGCAGTTTATCAGGGACAGGGACGCTTGGGAGCAATCAGCCCCAGCATTTT.

This chain links TRBV4-2 with TRBJ2-2; a possible D gene is TRBD1 (6 bases). Germline V gives CDR1 LGHNA, CDR2 YNFKEQ. The V end lost 1 base, the J end lost 4 bases, and 16 bases lay between the germline ends. CDR3 length equals 17 residues. CDR3 DNA sequence: TGTGCCAGCAGCCAAGGAATAGGGACACCCGGCACCGGGGAGCTGTTTTTT. Amino acid sequence: CASSQGIGTPGTGELFF.

The chain uses TRBV9 and TRBJ2-3; 7 bases are shared with TRBD2. Germline CDR1 and CDR2: SGDLS and YYNGEE. The CDR3 is 16 amino acids. V was pared by 3 bases and J by 2 bases, with 9 bases of the junction left unmatched. Here the CDR3 reads CASSGTRRGVTDTQYF. DNA for the CDR3: TGTGCCAGCAGCGGGACAAGACGGGGGGTCACAGATACGCAGTATTTT.

This chain links TRBV6-2 or TRBV6-3 with TRBJ1-6, with 7 bases matching TRBD1. There are 13 residues in the CDR3. Germline V lookup: CDR1 MNHEY, CDR2 SVGEGT. V lost 2 bases to trimming and J lost 8 bases; unmatched junction nucleotides: 0. Written as DNA, the CDR3 is TGTGCCAGCAGTTACCAGGGGGATTCACCCCTCCACTTT. This encodes CASSYQGDSPLHF.

The rearrangement uses TRBV15 and TRBJ1-5; TRBD1 aligns across 7 bases. Germline V gene data show CDR1 as LNHNV and CDR2 as YYDKDF (reference sequence). The CDR3 consists of 16 residues. Trimming cost V 2 bases and J 0 bases; bases outside gene matches: 4. CDR3 nucleotide sequence: TGTGCCACCAGCAGACCCACAGGGGTTAGCAATCAGCCCCAGCATTTT. It is translated as CATSRPTGVSNQPQHF.

The rearrangement uses TRBV19 and TRBJ1-6, with 10 bases identical to TRBD1. V gave up 9 bases and J gave up 0 bases; unmatched junction bases: 17. This CDR3 comprises 20 residues. CDR1 and CDR2 (germline): LNHDA, SQIVND (reference sequence). The CDR3 DNA reads TGTGCCAGCTTTCCGGGACAGGGGACTACTATGAGCTCCTATAATTCACCCCTCCACTTT. Encoded protein: CASFPGQGTTMSSYNSPLHF.

This sequence joins TRBV4-1 and TRBJ2-1, with 10 positions matching TRBD2. This CDR3 has 17 residues. Germline lookup yields CDR1 MGHRA and CDR2 YSYEKL. V lost 1 base, J lost 7 bases, and 10 bases stayed unmatched. The CDR3 is CASSQGPLAGAGNEQFF. The CDR3 coding sequence is TGCGCCAGCAGCCAAGGACCCCTAGCGGGGGCCGGGAATGAGCAGTTCTTC.

J is TRBJ2-3 and V is TRBV7-8; 10 bases are shared with TRBD2. With V trimmed by 3 bases and J by 2 bases, 11 bases remained unmatched. The CDR3 is 18 amino acids. CDR1 SGHVS and CDR2 FQNEAQ come from the germline V gene. Written as DNA, the CDR3 is TGTGCCAGCAGCTTGGACCGAGTAGCGGGGGGCCTCACAGATACGCAGTATTTT. This codes for CASSLDRVAGGLTDTQYF.

The chain uses TRBV19 and TRBJ2-2; 7 bases line up with TRBD2. CDR1 is LNHDA and CDR2 is SQIVND in the germline V gene (reference sequence). V lost 7 bases to trimming and J lost 0 bases; unmatched junction nucleotides: 5. The CDR3 contains 15 residues. CDR3 DNA: TGTGCCAGTACTGCGGGGAGGGCGAACACCGGGGAGCTGTTTTTT. Its translation is CASTAGRANTGELFF.

The chain carries TRBV6-2 or TRBV6-3 and TRBJ1-3, with unresolved D. V dropped 6 bases and J dropped 0 bases, with 15 bases sitting between them. The germline gives CDR1 MNHEY, CDR2 SVGEGT. CDR3 size: 16 residues. Written as DNA, the CDR3 is TGTGCCAGCAGCAGGACTGCCACCATCTCTGGAAACACCATATATTTT. Translated: CASSRTATISGNTIYF.

The chain joins TRBV18 to TRBJ1-2; D gene ambiguous. In germline, CDR1 is KGHSH, CDR2 LQKENI. The ends were cut back, 0 bases at V and 7 bases at J, with 6 bases in the middle. The length of the CDR3 is 12 residues. CDR3 sequence: CASSPPLSGYTF. CDR3 in DNA: TGTGCCAGCTCACCACCCCTCTCTGGCTACACCTTC.

This clone was seen more than once but under ten times. V usage is TRBV7-2 and J usage is TRBJ2-5; a weak D match, TRBD2 (7 bases). The ends were cut back, 5 bases at V and 4 bases at J, with 29 bases in the middle. CDR1 and CDR2 from the germline V gene are SGHTA and FQGNSA. This CDR3 is 19 amino acids long. The CDR3 is CASSPPVWRASGGGETQYF. CDR3 nucleotides: TGTGCCAGCAGCCCGCCTGTGTGGCGGGCTAGCGGAGGGGGAGAGACCCAGTACTTC.

The rearrangement joins TRBV9 to TRBJ2-7, with D perhaps TRBD2 (7 bases). The V end lost 0 bases, the J end lost 0 bases, and 16 bases lay between the germline ends. Looked up from germline, CDR1 is SGDLS and CDR2 is YYNGEE. This CDR3 has 17 residues. The CDR3 here is CASSVDPAGAVSYEQYF. The CDR3 DNA is TGTGCCAGCAGCGTAGACCCCGCGGGGGCCGTCTCCTACGAGCAGTACTTC.

This clone occurred a few times. The V call is TRBV6-2 or TRBV6-3, the J call TRBJ1-5; 8 bases are shared with TRBD1. CDR1 and CDR2 from the germline V gene are MNHEY and SVGEGT. This CDR3 comprises 16 residues. The V gene end was trimmed by 2 bases and the J gene end by 5 bases; junction bases not matched to a gene: 8. In DNA form, the CDR3 reads TGTGCCAGCAGTTACATGGACAGGGCTCCTGATCAGCCCCAGCATTTT. Protein sequence: CASSYMDRAPDQPQHF.

This clone has just one count. This chain links TRBV7-9 with TRBJ2-2; 9 bases match TRBD2. The CDR3 sequence is 14 residues long. V was clipped by 7 bases and J by 6 bases; unmatched bases: 6. Germline CDR1 is SEHNR and CDR2 is FQNEAQ (reference sequence). CDR3 sequence reads: CASIAGGPSGELFF. DNA for the CDR3: TGTGCCAGCATTGCGGGGGGGCCCTCCGGGGAGCTGTTTTTT.

The gene calls are TRBV27 and TRBJ1-5; D is perhaps TRBD1 (5 bases). The CDR3 length is 15 residues. The V gene lost 5 bases and the J gene lost 0 bases, with 11 bases spanning the gap. Germline V gives CDR1 MNHEY, CDR2 SMNVEV (reference sequence). The DNA for the CDR3 is TGTGCCAGCAGTCCAGGGAGGGGTAGCAATCAGCCCCAGCATTTT. Amino acids: CASSPGRGSNQPQHF.

In DNA, the CDR3 is TGTGCCAGCAGCGCCGGGACAGGGGGCATCTATGAGCAGTTCTTC. Translating gives CASSAGTGGIYEQFF. This sequence joins TRBV5-4 and TRBJ2-1, with 12 positions matching TRBD1. CDR3 length: 15 residues. V shed 4 bases and J 8 bases; nucleotides not matched to a gene: 7. Per germline, CDR1 SGHNT and CDR2 YYREEE (reference sequence).

This rearrangement joins TRBV2 to TRBJ1-3; 8 bases fit TRBD1. CDR1 and CDR2 from the germline V gene are SNHLY and FYNNEI. The CDR3 loop spans 16 amino acids. V lost 4 bases and J lost 1; bases outside the gene matches: 6. The CDR3 region has the DNA TGTGCCAGCAGTGGGGGCAGGGGGCTTTCTGGAAACACCATATATTTT. Translating gives CASSGGRGLSGNTIYF. Together with reference TRBV2 and TRBJ1-3, the CDR3 gives the full variable domain: EPEVTQTPSHQVTQMGQEVILRCVPISNHLYFYWYRQILGQKVEFLVSFYNNEISEKSEIFDDQFSVERPDGSNFTLKIRSTKLEDSAMYFCASSGGRGLSGNTIYFGEGSWLTVV.

V is TRBV9 and J is TRBJ2-5; 8 bases fit TRBD2. Germline V lookup: CDR1 SGDLS, CDR2 YYNGEE. CDR3 size: 15 residues. After removal of 4 bases from V and 5 bases from J, the junction contained 10 bases not matched to a gene. This CDR3 reads CASSTSGSFGETQYF. The CDR3 coding sequence is TGTGCCAGCAGCACTAGCGGATCTTTCGGGGAGACCCAGTACTTC.